Listed below are T cell receptor beta chains from one sample, sequenced in a study of blood T cell repertoires in COVID-19. Profiled with immunoSEQ multiplex PCR; TCRdb holds only in-frame clones, not every one. The sample includes 200,000 to 250,000 clones, around 90% of them seen just once. Sample: peripheral blood. All receptors derive from a man aged 25 to 40 with COVID-19, enrolled during active disease. Both conserved end residues are part of each CDR3. D genes are given only for firm matches. Rows give clone size only sometimes, using once, few, many, or a class for an expanded clone.

size	D	J	V	DNA	CDR3
-	-	TRBJ1-6	TRBV19	TGTGCCAGTAGTATAGCTGTGAGTTCACCCCTCCACTTT	CASSIAVSSPLHF
few	-	TRBJ1-6	TRBV11-2	TGTGCCAGCAGCCCTCCGGACAGTTCACCCCTCCACTTT	CASSPPDSSPLHF
few	TRBD1	TRBJ1-1	TRBV5-1	TGCGCCAGCAGCGACAGGGACACTGAAGCTTTCTTT	CASSDRDTEAFF
-	TRBD2	TRBJ2-3	TRBV7-7	TGTGCCAGCAGCTTAGGGAGCGGGGGTACAGATACGCAGTATTTT	CASSLGSGGTDTQYF
-	TRBD1	TRBJ1-1	TRBV19	TGTGCCAGTAGTATCCGTGTGGGACAGGGGTCAATCAAAAGGAACACTGAAGCTTTCTTT	CASSIRVGQGSIKRNTEAFF
-	TRBD2	TRBJ2-3	TRBV3-1/TRBV3-2	TGTGCCAGCAGCCAACGGCGGGGGGGGGTGAGTACAGATACGCAGTATTTT	CASSQRRGGVSTDTQYF
-	TRBD1	TRBJ1-4	TRBV19	TGTGCCAGTAGCGGACAGGGTGGGGAAAAACTGTTTTTT	CASSGQGGEKLFF
-	TRBD1	TRBJ2-7	TRBV2	TGTGCCAGCATGCCGGGACAGAGCTACGAGCAGTACTTC	CASMPGQSYEQYF
-	-	TRBJ1-5	TRBV27	TGTGCCAGCAGTTCGGAAGCGAGGCAGCCCCAGCATTTT	CASSSEARQPQHF
-	TRBD1	TRBJ1-4	TRBV12-5	TGTGCTAGCAAGAGGGGACAGACACATGAAAAACTGTTTTTT	CASKRGQTHEKLFF
-	-	TRBJ1-2	TRBV19	TGTGCCAGTAGTACAGAAGGTAGAGGTGGCTACACCTTC	CASSTEGRGGYTF
-	-	TRBJ1-3	TRBV6-2/TRBV6-3	TGTGCCAGCAGTGAGCCCGGGACAACAATTCCTGGAAACACCATATATTTT	CASSEPGTTIPGNTIYF
-	TRBD1	TRBJ1-5	TRBV7-9	TGTGCCAGCAGCGCTGACAGGGGCCTATATAGCAATCAGCCCCAGCATTTT	CASSADRGLYSNQPQHF
-	TRBD1	TRBJ1-5	TRBV6-5	TGTGCCAGCAGTACCAACAGGGGAATCAATCAGCCCCAGCATTTT	CASSTNRGINQPQHF
-	-	TRBJ2-5	TRBV3-1/TRBV3-2	TGTGCCAGCAGCCCCGGGGGGCGGGAGACCCAGTACTTC	CASSPGGRETQYF
-	-	TRBJ1-1	TRBV28	TGTGCCAGCAGTTTAGGAGGGGCCGGTGAAGCTTTCTTT	CASSLGGAGEAFF
-	-	TRBJ1-2	TRBV6-1	TGTGCCAGCAGTGAACTTGGACACGGCTACACCTTC	CASSELGHGYTF
-	-	TRBJ1-1	TRBV2	TGTGCCAGCAGTGAGCGGGGGCCCAAGAACACTGAAGCTTTCTTT	CASSERGPKNTEAFF
-	-	TRBJ1-5	TRBV5-6	TGTGCCAGCAGCTTGAGGCGGCCTGGACAGCCCCAGCATTTT	CASSLRRPGQPQHF
-	-	TRBJ1-2	TRBV19	TGTGCCAGTAGTACAAACAGCTATGGCTACACCTTC	CASSTNSYGYTF
few	-	TRBJ2-2	TRBV7-6	TGTGCCAGCAGCCAAGCGGCCCGAACAGCGAACACCGGGGAGCTGTTTTTT	CASSQAARTANTGELFF
-	-	TRBJ1-6	TRBV5-4	TGTGCCAGCAGCTATGCAGGGTGGGATTCACCCCTCCACTTT	CASSYAGWDSPLHF
-	-	TRBJ2-6	TRBV15	TGTGCCACCAGCAGAGATCGACAGGGGGCCAACGTCCTGACTTTC	CATSRDRQGANVLTF
-	TRBD1	TRBJ1-2	TRBV10-3	TGTGCCATCAGTGGAAGGGGGCAGAGTGGCTACACCTTC	CAISGRGQSGYTF
-	TRBD1	TRBJ1-1	TRBV2	TGTGCCGACACCTACAGGGGCACTGAAGCTTTCTTT	CADTYRGTEAFF
-	TRBD2	TRBJ2-1	TRBV14	TGTGCCAGCCGGAATAGCGGGGGGATCAATCAGCAGTTCTTC	CASRNSGGINQQFF
few	TRBD2	TRBJ2-7	TRBV5-1	TGCGCCAGCAGCTTGGTAGGCCTAGCGGGGGAAGGCTCCTACGAGCAGTACTTC	CASSLVGLAGEGSYEQYF
-	-	TRBJ1-3	TRBV5-4	TGTGCCAGCAGCTTGGACAGGGCTGGAAACACCATATATTTT	CASSLDRAGNTIYF
-	TRBD1	TRBJ1-6	TRBV5-1	TGCGCCAGCAGCTTCGACAGGACAGGTGATTCACCCCTCCACTTT	CASSFDRTGDSPLHF
-	-	TRBJ1-2	TRBV5-6	TGTGCCAGCCGCGGGCCCGGAAACTATGGCTACACCTTC	CASRGPGNYGYTF
-	-	TRBJ1-3	TRBV30	TGTGCCTGGACGGGGTTTCGGAACACCATATATTTT	CAWTGFRNTIYF
-	-	TRBJ2-5	TRBV6-5	TGTGCCAGCAGTATCCGGGACACAGAGACCCAGTACTTC	CASSIRDTETQYF
few	-	TRBJ2-5	TRBV23-1	TGCGCCAGCAGTCAATATTACTATCCCCAAGAGACCCAGTACTTC	CASSQYYYPQETQYF
-	TRBD1	TRBJ1-4	TRBV27	TGTGCCAGCAGGCGTGCCAGACAGGGGATGGAAAAACTGTTTTTT	CASRRARQGMEKLFF
-	TRBD2	TRBJ2-3	TRBV5-4	TGTGCCAGCAGCCCCGGGACTAGCGGTGGAGATACGCAGTATTTT	CASSPGTSGGDTQYF
-	-	TRBJ1-3	TRBV6-5	TGTGCCAGCAGGAGGCATGGGTCAATTGGAAACACCATATATTTT	CASRRHGSIGNTIYF
-	TRBD2	TRBJ2-1	TRBV5-4	TGTGCCAGCAGCTCCGCGGGGGGTCCAGACAATGAGCAGTTCTTC	CASSSAGGPDNEQFF
-	-	TRBJ1-1	TRBV13	TGTGCCAGCAGCTTCAGACAACTTAACACTGAAGCTTTCTTT	CASSFRQLNTEAFF
-	TRBD1	TRBJ1-2	TRBV6-2/TRBV6-3	TGTGCCAGCAGCGCCACAGGGGGCACCCTCTATGGCTACACCTTC	CASSATGGTLYGYTF
-	TRBD2	TRBJ2-7	TRBV19	TGTGCCAGTAGCTCTGGTACGAGCGGGAGGAGGGACGAGCAGTACTTC	CASSSGTSGRRDEQYF
-	-	TRBJ1-2	TRBV7-9	TGTGCCAGCATCGGGGGAGCTGGCTACACCTTC	CASIGGAGYTF
-	-	TRBJ2-7	TRBV4-2	TGTGCCAGCAGCCAAGATCTAGGCGGCTACGAGCAGTACTTC	CASSQDLGGYEQYF
-	TRBD1	TRBJ1-6	TRBV10-3	TGTGCCACTGCTCCGGGACAGGGGGGCTCACCCCTCCACTTT	CATAPGQGGSPLHF